The clone carrying this T cell receptor beta chain appeared many times. Its specificity is unknown. The use of a sample-barcoded 5' primer and a J-beta primer mix characterized a second PCR of roughly 7 to 12 cycles. The template-switch adaptor, which had 12 random nucleotides, put a tag on each cDNA molecule. TCRdb redid the calling of the 5' RACE reads with MiXCR, one entry per CDR3 protein. The sample contains 870,000 or so distinct CDR3 sequences, 25% to 30% of which appear only once. The record originates from a study of blood T cells in healthy people across ages. Study-level points and caveats: TCR beta diversity per million T cells fell roughly linearly with age.

Researchers isolated at least 7 million PBMCs per sample. CDR3 length: 16 amino acids. The V and J ends lost 5 bases and 6 bases, in that order; junction bases with no gene match: 10. The germline V gene has CDR1 SGHTA and CDR2 FQGNSA. The J gene is TRBJ1-5, the V gene TRBV7-2, with 10 bases aligning to TRBD1. Input material: blood. This clonotype was obtained from a woman over 75 in good health. For the CDR3, the DNA is TGTGCCAGCAGCCTCGGGACAGGGGTTTTGAGTCAGCCCCAGCATTTT. This translates into CASSLGTGVLSQPQHF.